These T cell receptor beta chains were read from a single sample in a study of blood T cell repertoires in COVID-19. Assay: immunoSEQ multiplex PCR; the TCRdb copy retains only in-frame clones and omits some. The sample lists some 70,000 clones; 70% to 90% were seen once. The sample taken for sequencing was peripheral blood. Receptor source: a man in his forties or fifties with active COVID-19. Both conserved end residues are part of each CDR3. A D gene is named only where the DNA matches it firmly. Not all rows give a size; the values are once, few, many and, for expanded clones, a class.

j_call d_call clone_size v_call cdr3_aa cdr3_nt
TRBJ1-1 - - TRBV27 CASRQEGGNTEAFF TGTGCCAGCAGGCAAGAAGGGGGGAACACTGAAGCTTTCTTT
TRBJ2-3 - - TRBV7-9 CASSFLTSTDTQYF TGTGCCAGCAGCTTCTTGACTAGCACAGATACGCAGTATTTT
TRBJ1-3 - - TRBV14 CASNLRGSGNTIYF TGTGCCAGCAACCTACGGGGCTCTGGAAACACCATATATTTT
TRBJ2-1 TRBD2 once TRBV5-4 CASSLAPTSGSYNEQFF TGTGCCAGCAGCTTGGCCCCGACTAGCGGAAGTTACAATGAGCAGTTCTTC
TRBJ1-5 - - TRBV3-1/TRBV3-2 CASSQGQVSNQPQHF TGTGCCAGCAGCCAAGGACAGGTTTCCAATCAGCCCCAGCATTTT
TRBJ2-3 TRBD2 - TRBV7-2 CASRGLAGPTDTQYF TGTGCCAGCAGGGGACTAGCGGGTCCCACAGATACGCAGTATTTT
TRBJ1-5 - - TRBV25-1 CASSGAGSSNQPQHF TGTGCCAGCAGTGGGGCGGGGAGCAGCAATCAGCCCCAGCATTTT
TRBJ2-7 - few TRBV16 CASSPTNPYEQYF TGTGCCAGCAGCCCGACTAATCCCTACGAGCAGTACTTC
TRBJ1-3 TRBD1 - TRBV18 CASSPGTGGAGNTIYF TGTGCCAGCTCACCAGGGACAGGGGGTGCCGGAAACACCATATATTTT
TRBJ2-1 TRBD2 - TRBV11-3 CASSAGTRGFDEQFF TGTGCCAGCAGCGCCGGGACTAGAGGGTTCGATGAGCAGTTCTTC
TRBJ1-1 - - TRBV23-1 CASSQGGRGPNTEAFF TGCGCCAGCAGTCAGGGGGGAAGGGGCCCGAACACTGAAGCTTTCTTT
TRBJ1-5 - - TRBV7-9 CASSDVGFGQPQHF TGTGCCAGCAGCGACGTCGGGTTTGGTCAGCCCCAGCATTTT
TRBJ2-7 - few TRBV3-1/TRBV3-2 CASSYGQEQYF TGTGCCAGCAGCTATGGACAAGAGCAGTACTTC
TRBJ2-3 TRBD1 - TRBV11-3 CASSDGTGLTDTQYF TGTGCCAGCAGCGACGGGACAGGGTTGACAGATACGCAGTATTTT
TRBJ1-2 - - TRBV5-4 CASSLALQPKGGYTF TGTGCCAGCAGCTTGGCTCTCCAACCAAAGGGGGGCTACACCTTC
TRBJ1-1 TRBD1 - TRBV3-1/TRBV3-2 CASSQLRDRLMGTEAFF TGTGCCAGCAGCCAATTAAGGGACAGACTTATGGGGACTGAAGCTTTCTTT
TRBJ1-4 TRBD1 - TRBV3-1/TRBV3-2 CASSSRGSGGREKLFF TGTGCCAGCAGTTCAAGAGGGTCAGGGGGTCGTGAAAAACTGTTTTTT
TRBJ1-1 - - TRBV29-1 CSARGYTEAFF TGCAGCGCCCGGGGGTACACTGAAGCTTTCTTT
TRBJ2-5 TRBD1 - TRBV24-1 CATSGQGLETQYF TGTGCCACCAGTGGACAGGGTTTGGAGACCCAGTACTTC
TRBJ1-1 - - TRBV6-6 CASSYGRGGNTEAFF TGTGCCAGCAGTTACGGGAGGGGAGGGAACACTGAAGCTTTCTTT
TRBJ2-6 TRBD1 - TRBV3-1/TRBV3-2 CASSHTGGASGANVLTF TGTGCCAGCAGCCACACAGGGGGCGCGTCTGGGGCCAACGTCCTGACTTTC
TRBJ1-2 - few TRBV30 CAWKRGRIYGYTF TGTGCCTGGAAGCGGGGGCGAATCTATGGCTACACCTTC
TRBJ1-6 TRBD1 - TRBV3-1/TRBV3-2 CASSTQGANSPLHF TGTGCCAGCAGCACCCAGGGGGCTAATTCACCCCTCCACTTT
TRBJ2-1 - - TRBV6-5 CAIHRALTAYNEQFF TGTGCCATCCACAGAGCCCTTACCGCTTACAATGAGCAGTTCTTC
TRBJ2-1 TRBD2 - TRBV15 CATSRDRTSSAGQFF TGTGCCACCAGCAGAGATCGGACTAGCAGTGCTGGGCAGTTCTTC
TRBJ1-2 - - TRBV29-1 CSVGPGADGYTF TGCAGCGTCGGTCCGGGTGCCGATGGCTACACCTTC
TRBJ2-7 - - TRBV7-9 CASSRGGFGPTRDEQYF TGTGCCAGCAGCCGTGGGGGGTTCGGACCCACGAGGGACGAGCAGTACTTC
TRBJ2-3 TRBD1 once TRBV5-1 CASSLEGARADTQYF TGCGCCAGCAGCTTGGAGGGGGCTCGGGCAGATACGCAGTATTTT
TRBJ1-6 TRBD1 - TRBV6-1 CASSEYGTGVSPLHF TGTGCCAGCAGTGAATATGGGACAGGGGTTTCACCCCTCCACTTT